The source of this TCR beta chain is a study of human T cells and chemical hapten exposure. Documented time point: patch test 3, about 24 weeks after DPC sensitization. Noted treatment: therapeutic diphenylcyclopropenone sensitization with weekly scalp DPC. TCRdb used MiXCR to reprocess the RACE reads, holding one entry per CDR3 protein. Seen here are over 55,000 distinct CDR3 sequences, roughly 10% observed once, and the top ten hold roughly 1.5%. This clonotype was seen ten or more times. CDR1 is MNHNY, CDR2 SVGAGI, per germline (reference sequence). The CDR3 is 13 amino acids. V was pared by 2 bases and J by 5 bases, with 8 bases between.

This sequence originates from a woman aged 45-60 years with alopecia areata. Some clones in this sample may be carry-over from other donors' samples. The sample consisted of whole blood, taken in connection with sensitization to the hapten diphenylcyclopropenone (DPC). V usage is TRBV6-6 and J usage is TRBJ2-3; no definite D call. CDR3 region: CASSYGEIDTQYF. DNA of the CDR3: TGTGCCAGCAGTTACGGGGAAATAGATACGCAGTATTTT.